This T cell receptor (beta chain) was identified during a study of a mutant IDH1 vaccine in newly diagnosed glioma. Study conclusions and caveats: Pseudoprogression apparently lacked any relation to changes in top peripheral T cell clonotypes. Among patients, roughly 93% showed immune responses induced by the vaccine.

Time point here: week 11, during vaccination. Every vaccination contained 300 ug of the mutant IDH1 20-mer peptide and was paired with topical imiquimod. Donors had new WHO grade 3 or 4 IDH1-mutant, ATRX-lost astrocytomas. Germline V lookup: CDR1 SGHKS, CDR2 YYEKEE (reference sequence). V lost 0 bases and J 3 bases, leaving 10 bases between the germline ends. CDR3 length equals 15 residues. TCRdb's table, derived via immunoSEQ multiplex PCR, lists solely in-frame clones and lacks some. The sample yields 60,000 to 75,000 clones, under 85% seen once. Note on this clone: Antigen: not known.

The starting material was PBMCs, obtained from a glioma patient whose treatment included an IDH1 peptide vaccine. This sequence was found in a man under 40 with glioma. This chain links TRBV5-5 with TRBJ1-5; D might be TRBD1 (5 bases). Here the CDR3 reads CASSLEGALNQPQHF. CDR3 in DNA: TGTGCCAGCAGCTTGGAAGGGGCCCTCAATCAGCCCCAGCATTTT.